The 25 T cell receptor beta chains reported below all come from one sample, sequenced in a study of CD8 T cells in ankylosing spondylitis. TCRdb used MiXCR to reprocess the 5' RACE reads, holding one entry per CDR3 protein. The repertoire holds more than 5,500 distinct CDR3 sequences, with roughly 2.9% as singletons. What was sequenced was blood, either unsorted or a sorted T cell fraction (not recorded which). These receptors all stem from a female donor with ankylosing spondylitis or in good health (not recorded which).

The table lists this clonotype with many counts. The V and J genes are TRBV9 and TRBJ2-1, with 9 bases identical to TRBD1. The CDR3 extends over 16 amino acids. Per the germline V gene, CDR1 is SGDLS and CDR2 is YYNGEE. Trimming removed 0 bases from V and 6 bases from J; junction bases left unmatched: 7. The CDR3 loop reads CASSVGGTGLRNEQFF. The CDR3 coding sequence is TGTGCCAGCAGCGTAGGCGGGACAGGGTTACGCAATGAGCAGTTCTTC.

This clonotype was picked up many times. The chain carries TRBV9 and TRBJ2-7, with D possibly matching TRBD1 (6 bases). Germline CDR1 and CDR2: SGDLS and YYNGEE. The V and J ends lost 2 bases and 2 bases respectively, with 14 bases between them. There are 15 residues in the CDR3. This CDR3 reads CASSVRDTPTYEQYF. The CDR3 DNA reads TGTGCCAGCAGCGTCCGGGACACCCCTACCTACGAGCAGTACTTC.

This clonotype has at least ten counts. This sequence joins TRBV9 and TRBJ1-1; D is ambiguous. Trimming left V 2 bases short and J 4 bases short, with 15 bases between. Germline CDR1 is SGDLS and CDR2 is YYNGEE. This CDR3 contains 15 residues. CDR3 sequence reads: CASSVDLIRGTEAFF. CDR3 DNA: TGTGCCAGCAGCGTGGACCTTATTCGGGGCACTGAAGCTTTCTTT. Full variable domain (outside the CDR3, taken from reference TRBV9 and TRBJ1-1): DSGVTQTPKHLITATGQRVTLRCSPRSGDLSVYWYQQSLDQGLQFLIQYYNGEERAKGNILERFSAQQFPDLHSELNLSSLELGDSALYFCASSVDLIRGTEAFFGQGTRLTVV.

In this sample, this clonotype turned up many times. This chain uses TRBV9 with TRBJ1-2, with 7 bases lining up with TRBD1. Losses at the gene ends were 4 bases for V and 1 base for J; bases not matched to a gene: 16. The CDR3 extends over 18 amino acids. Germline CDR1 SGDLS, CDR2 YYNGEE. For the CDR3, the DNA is TGTGCCAGCAGCTCGGGACTCCCAAACAGGGGCGTTAACTATGGCTACACCTTC. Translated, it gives CASSSGLPNRGVNYGYTF.

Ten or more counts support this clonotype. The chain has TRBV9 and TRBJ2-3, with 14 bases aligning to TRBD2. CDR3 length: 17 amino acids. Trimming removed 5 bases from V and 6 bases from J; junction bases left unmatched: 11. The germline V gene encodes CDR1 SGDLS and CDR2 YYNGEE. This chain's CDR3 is CASSGNPGLAGVDTQYF. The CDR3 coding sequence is TGTGCCAGCAGTGGGAACCCGGGACTAGCGGGAGTTGATACGCAGTATTTT.

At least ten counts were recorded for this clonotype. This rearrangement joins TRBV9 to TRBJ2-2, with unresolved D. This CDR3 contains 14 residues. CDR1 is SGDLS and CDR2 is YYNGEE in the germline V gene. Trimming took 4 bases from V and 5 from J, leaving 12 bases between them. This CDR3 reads CASSPPGTTGELFF. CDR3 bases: TGTGCCAGCAGCCCCCCGGGTACTACCGGGGAGCTGTTTTTT.

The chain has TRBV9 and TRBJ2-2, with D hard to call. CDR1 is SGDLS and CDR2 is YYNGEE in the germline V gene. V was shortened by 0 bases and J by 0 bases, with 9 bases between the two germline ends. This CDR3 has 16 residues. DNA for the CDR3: TGTGCCAGCAGCGTAGATGGGGAAGCGAACACCGGGGAGCTGTTTTTT. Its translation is CASSVDGEANTGELFF.

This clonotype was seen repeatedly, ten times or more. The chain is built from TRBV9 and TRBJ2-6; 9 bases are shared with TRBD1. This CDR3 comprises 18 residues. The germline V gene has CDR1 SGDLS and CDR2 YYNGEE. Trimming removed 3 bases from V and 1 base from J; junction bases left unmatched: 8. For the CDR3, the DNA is TGTGCCAGCAGCGGCCGGCGGACAGGGGCTTCTGGGGCCAACGTCCTGACTTTC. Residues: CASSGRRTGASGANVLTF. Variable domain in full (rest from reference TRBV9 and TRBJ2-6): DSGVTQTPKHLITATGQRVTLRCSPRSGDLSVYWYQQSLDQGLQFLIQYYNGEERAKGNILERFSAQQFPDLHSELNLSSLELGDSALYFCASSGRRTGASGANVLTFGAGSRLTVL.

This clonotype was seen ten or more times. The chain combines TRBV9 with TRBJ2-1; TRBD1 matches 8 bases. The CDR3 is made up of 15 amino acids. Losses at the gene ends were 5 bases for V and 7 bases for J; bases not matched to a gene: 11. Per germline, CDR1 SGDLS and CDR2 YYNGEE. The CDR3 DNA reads TGTGCCAGCAGTATGGACAGGGACAAAGTAAATGAGCAGTTCTTC. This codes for CASSMDRDKVNEQFF.

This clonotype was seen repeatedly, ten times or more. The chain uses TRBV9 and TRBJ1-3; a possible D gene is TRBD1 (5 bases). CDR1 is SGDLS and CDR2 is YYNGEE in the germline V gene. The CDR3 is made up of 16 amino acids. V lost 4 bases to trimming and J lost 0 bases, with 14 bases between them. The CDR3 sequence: CASSPRWDYSGNTIYF. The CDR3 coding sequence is TGTGCCAGCAGCCCCCGATGGGACTACTCTGGAAACACCATATATTTT. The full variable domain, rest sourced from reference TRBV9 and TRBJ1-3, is DSGVTQTPKHLITATGQRVTLRCSPRSGDLSVYWYQQSLDQGLQFLIQYYNGEERAKGNILERFSAQQFPDLHSELNLSSLELGDSALYFCASSPRWDYSGNTIYFGEGSWLTVV.

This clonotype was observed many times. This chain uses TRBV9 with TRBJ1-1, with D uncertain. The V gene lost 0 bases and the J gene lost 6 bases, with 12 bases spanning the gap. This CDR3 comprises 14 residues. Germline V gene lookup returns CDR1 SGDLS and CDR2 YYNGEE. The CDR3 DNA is TGTGCCAGCAGCGTAGCGGAGGGAGTGGCTGAAGCTTTCTTT. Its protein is CASSVAEGVAEAFF.

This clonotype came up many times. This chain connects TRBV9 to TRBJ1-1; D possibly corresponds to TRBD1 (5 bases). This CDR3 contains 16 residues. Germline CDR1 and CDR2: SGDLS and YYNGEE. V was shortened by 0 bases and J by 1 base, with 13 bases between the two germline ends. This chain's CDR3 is CASSVGGTVANTEAFF. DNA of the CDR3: TGTGCCAGCAGCGTAGGGGGGACGGTTGCGAACACTGAAGCTTTCTTT.

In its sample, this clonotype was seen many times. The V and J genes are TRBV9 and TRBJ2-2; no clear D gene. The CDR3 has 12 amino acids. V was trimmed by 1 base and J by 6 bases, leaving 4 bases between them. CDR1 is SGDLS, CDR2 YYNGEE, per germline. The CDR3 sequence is CASSVTAGELFF. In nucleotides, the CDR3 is TGTGCCAGCAGCGTAACGGCCGGGGAGCTGTTTTTT. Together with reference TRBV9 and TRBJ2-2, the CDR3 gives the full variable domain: DSGVTQTPKHLITATGQRVTLRCSPRSGDLSVYWYQQSLDQGLQFLIQYYNGEERAKGNILERFSAQQFPDLHSELNLSSLELGDSALYFCASSVTAGELFFGEGSRLTVL.

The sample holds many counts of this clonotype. CDR3 nucleotides: TGTGCCAGCAGCGCCAGAGCGGGGGCCCTCACAGATACGCAGTATTTT. Protein product: CASSARAGALTDTQYF. This chain joins TRBV9 and TRBJ2-3; 8 bases agree with TRBD2. J gave up 2 bases and V 3 bases, and 8 bases lay outside the gene matches. Germline V CDR1 and CDR2: SGDLS, YYNGEE. This CDR3 is 16 amino acids long.

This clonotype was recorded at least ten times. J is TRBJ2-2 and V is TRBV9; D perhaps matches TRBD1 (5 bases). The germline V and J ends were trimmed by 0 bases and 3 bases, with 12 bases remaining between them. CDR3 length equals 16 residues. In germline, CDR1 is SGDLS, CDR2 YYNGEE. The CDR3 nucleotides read TGTGCCAGCAGCGTAGCTCCAGGGCGAGACACCGGGGAGCTGTTTTTT. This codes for CASSVAPGRDTGELFF.

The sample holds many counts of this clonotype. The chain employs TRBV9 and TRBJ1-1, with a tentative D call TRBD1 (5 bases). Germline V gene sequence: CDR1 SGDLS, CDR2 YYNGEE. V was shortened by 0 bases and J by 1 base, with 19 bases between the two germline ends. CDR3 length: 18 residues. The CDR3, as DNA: TGTGCCAGCAGCGTAGCCGGATATACGGGGCCCCCGAACACTGAAGCTTTCTTT. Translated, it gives CASSVAGYTGPPNTEAFF. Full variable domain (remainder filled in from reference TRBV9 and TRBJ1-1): DSGVTQTPKHLITATGQRVTLRCSPRSGDLSVYWYQQSLDQGLQFLIQYYNGEERAKGNILERFSAQQFPDLHSELNLSSLELGDSALYFCASSVAGYTGPPNTEAFFGQGTRLTVV.

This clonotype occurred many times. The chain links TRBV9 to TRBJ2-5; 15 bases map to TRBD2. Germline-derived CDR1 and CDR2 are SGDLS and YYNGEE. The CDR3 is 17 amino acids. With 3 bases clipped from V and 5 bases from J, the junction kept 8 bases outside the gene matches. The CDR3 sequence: CASSAGLAGGPGETQYF. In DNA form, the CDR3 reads TGTGCCAGCAGCGCGGGACTAGCGGGAGGCCCAGGGGAGACCCAGTACTTC.

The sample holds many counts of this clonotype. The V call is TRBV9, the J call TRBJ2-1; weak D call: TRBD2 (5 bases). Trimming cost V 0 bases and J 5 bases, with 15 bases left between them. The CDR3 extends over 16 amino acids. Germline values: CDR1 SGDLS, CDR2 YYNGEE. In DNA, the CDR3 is TGTGCCAGCAGCGTAGGGAAAGGAGGTTCCGACAATGAGCAGTTCTTC. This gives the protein CASSVGKGGSDNEQFF. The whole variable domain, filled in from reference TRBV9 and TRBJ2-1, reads DSGVTQTPKHLITATGQRVTLRCSPRSGDLSVYWYQQSLDQGLQFLIQYYNGEERAKGNILERFSAQQFPDLHSELNLSSLELGDSALYFCASSVGKGGSDNEQFFGPGTRLTVL.

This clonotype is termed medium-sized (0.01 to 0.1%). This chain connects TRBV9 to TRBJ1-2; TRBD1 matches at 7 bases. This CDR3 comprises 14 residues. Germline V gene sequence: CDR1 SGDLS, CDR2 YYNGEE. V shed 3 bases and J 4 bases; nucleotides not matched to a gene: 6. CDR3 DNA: TGTGCCAGCAGCGGGGGGGACAGCCCCTATGGCTACACCTTC. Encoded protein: CASSGGDSPYGYTF.

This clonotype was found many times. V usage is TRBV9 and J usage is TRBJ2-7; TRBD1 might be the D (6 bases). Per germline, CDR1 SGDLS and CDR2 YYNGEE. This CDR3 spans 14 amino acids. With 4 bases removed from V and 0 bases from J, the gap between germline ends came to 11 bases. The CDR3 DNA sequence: TGTGCCAGCAGCCAAACAGGGTCCTCCTACGAGCAGTACTTC. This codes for CASSQTGSSYEQYF.

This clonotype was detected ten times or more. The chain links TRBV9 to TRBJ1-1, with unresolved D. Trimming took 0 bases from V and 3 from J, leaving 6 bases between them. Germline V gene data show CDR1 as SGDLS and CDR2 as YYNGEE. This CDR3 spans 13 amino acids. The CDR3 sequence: CASSVVPYTEAFF. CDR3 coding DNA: TGTGCCAGCAGCGTAGTGCCCTACACTGAAGCTTTCTTT.

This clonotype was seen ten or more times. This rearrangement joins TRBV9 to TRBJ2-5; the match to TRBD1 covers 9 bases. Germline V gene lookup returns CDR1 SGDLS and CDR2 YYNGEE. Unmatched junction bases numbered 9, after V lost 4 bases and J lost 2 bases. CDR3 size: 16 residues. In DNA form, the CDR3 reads TGTGCCAGCAGCACCGGGACAGGGTACGAGCAAGAGACCCAGTACTTC. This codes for CASSTGTGYEQETQYF.

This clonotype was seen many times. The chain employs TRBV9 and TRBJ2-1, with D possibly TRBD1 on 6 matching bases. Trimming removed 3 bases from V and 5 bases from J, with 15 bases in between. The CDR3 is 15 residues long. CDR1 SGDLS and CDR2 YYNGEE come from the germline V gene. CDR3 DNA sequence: TGTGCCAGCAGCGGACCCGGGACACACGACAATGAGCAGTTCTTC. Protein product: CASSGPGTHDNEQFF.

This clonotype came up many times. CDR3 nucleotide sequence: TGTGCCAGCAGCCCTGCCGACAGACAAGAGACCCAGTACTTC. Amino acid sequence: CASSPADRQETQYF. The rearrangement links TRBV9 to TRBJ2-5; a possible D gene is TRBD1 (5 bases). The CDR3 sequence is 14 residues long. Germline V gives CDR1 SGDLS, CDR2 YYNGEE. Trimming removed 4 bases at V and 2 bases at J, with 12 bases between.

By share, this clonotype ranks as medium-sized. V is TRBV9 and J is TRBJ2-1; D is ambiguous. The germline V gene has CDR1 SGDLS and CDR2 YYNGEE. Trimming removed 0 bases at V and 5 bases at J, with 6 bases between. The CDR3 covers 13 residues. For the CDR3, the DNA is TGTGCCAGCAGCGTAGTACCAGACAATGAGCAGTTCTTC. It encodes CASSVVPDNEQFF.